This T cell receptor (beta chain) was captured by sequencing in a study of T-cell memory formation after mild COVID-19. Study findings and constraints: CD4+ clones that contracted lay mainly in CM and EM; CD8+ ones lay in EMRA. Specificity for SARS-CoV-2 was not confirmed among the second-wave clones peaking on day 37.

This clonotype was counted only a few times. Antigen specificity is unknown. The TCR alpha and TCR beta cDNA libraries, bearing sample barcodes and UMIs, were generated by 5'RACE using constant-segment primers. TCRdb re-called the 5' RACE reads with MiXCR, one entry per CDR3 protein. The sample holds hundreds of thousands of distinct CDR3 sequences, 20% to 25% seen once. The TCR was taken from an adult woman who had mild COVID-19 (a few samples of this study predate the infection). Cell type and time point are not known. The sequenced sample was PBMCs or a T cell subset sorted from them (not recorded which).

The CDR3 loop reads CASSSPTSGGKETQYF. CDR3 sequence (DNA): TGTGCCAGCAGCTCACCGACTAGCGGGGGGAAAGAGACCCAGTACTTC. This chain joins TRBV7-9 and TRBJ2-5, with 13 bases lining up with TRBD2. Per the germline V gene, CDR1 is SEHNR and CDR2 is FQNEAQ (reference sequence). CDR3 length equals 16 residues. J was trimmed by 3 bases and V by 4 bases; bases with no gene match: 5.